The TCR beta chain under discussion was sequenced for a study of blood T cell repertoires in COVID-19. About the study: There were acute and convalescent COVID-19 samples, and they came from the United States, Italy and Spain.

Looked up from germline, CDR1 is MNHEY and CDR2 is SVGAGI. This CDR3 is built from 13 residues. The germline V and J ends were trimmed by 5 bases and 1 base, with 8 bases remaining between them. This table comes from immunoSEQ multiplex PCR, and its TCRdb copy is limited to in-frame clones, with some not included. The data show just over 150,000 clones, with approximately 90% seen just once and about 4.6% held by the top ten. The clonotype was recovered from a man aged 25 to 45 with COVID-19, enrolled during active disease. The chain combines TRBV6-5 with TRBJ2-5; perhaps TRBD1 as D (6 bases). The sequenced sample consisted of peripheral blood. The CDR3 bases are TGTGCCAGCAGTATCAGGGGCCAAGAGACCCAGTACTTC. Translated, it gives CASSIRGQETQYF.